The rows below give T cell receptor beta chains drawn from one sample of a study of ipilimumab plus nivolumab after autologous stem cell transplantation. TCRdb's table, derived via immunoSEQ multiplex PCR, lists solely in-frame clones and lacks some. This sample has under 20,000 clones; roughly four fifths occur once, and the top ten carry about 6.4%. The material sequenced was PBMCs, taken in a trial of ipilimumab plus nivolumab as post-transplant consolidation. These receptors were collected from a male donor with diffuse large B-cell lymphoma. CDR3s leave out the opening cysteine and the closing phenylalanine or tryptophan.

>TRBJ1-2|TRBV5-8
ASRSALAYYGYT
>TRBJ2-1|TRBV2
ASSERSGNEQF
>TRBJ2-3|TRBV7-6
ASSLSGGGPTDTQY
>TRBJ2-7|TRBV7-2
ASSLTAGGGLEQY
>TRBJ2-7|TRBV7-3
ASSSPPGLNYEQY
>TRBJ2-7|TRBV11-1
ASSLEGGRSYEQY
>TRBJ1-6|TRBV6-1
ASSENGPPGSPLH
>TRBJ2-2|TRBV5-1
ASSGTQGANTGELF
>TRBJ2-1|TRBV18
ASSPTPLYNEQF
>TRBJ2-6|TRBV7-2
ASSLGPGANVLT
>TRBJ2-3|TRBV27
ASSFLSGDTQY
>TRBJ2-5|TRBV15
ATSRARETQY
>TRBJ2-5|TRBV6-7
ASSYSSQGGGRAQETQY
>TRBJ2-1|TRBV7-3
ASSRGTNNEQF
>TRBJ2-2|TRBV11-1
ASSPPGDGELF
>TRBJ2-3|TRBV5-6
ASSLAGFTGTDTQY
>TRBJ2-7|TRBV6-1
ASSEAWGRNSYEQY
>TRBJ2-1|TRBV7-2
ASSDRRGAGGPPF
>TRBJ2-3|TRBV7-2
ASSRRTSGGPSDTQY
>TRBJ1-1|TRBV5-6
ASSLFQWNTEAF
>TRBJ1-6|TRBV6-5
ASSSPSSYNSPLH
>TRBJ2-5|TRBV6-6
ASSSLAEETQY
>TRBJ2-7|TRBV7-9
ASSSDRVHYEQY
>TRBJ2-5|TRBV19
ASSMSSIGLAGLTQY
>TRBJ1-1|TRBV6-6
ASRSFMNTEAF
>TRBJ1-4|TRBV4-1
ASSQPLLDRVYEKLF
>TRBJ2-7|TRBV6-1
ASSEWGDYEQY
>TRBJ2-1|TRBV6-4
ASSDSYPNEQF
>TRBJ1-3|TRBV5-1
ASSRDRSSSGNTIY
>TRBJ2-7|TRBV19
ASSRAAGGTSYEQY
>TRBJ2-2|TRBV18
ASSPRAAIMSTGELF
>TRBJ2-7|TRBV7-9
ASSLAGVSYEQY
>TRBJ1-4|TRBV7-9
ASSLADSRSEKLF
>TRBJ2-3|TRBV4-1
ASSQSPTGGPDTQY
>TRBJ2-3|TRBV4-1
ASSQGLESSTDTQY
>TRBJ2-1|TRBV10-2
ASTTSGGALEQF
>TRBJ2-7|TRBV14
ASSQDFGYEQY
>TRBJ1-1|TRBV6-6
ASSPLNTEAF
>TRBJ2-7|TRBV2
ASRDRPGTYEQY
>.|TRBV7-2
ASSLVGLAEGEQY
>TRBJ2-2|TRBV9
ASSVGSFSTGELF
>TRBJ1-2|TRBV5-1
ASSLEVGGRLGYT
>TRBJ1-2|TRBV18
ASSFGQGLDGYT
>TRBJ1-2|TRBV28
ASSLTGYGYT
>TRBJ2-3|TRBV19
ASSKTGLQDTQY
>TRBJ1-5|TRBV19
ATSRDMDSNQPQH